This T cell receptor beta chain was retrieved from a study of T cells after yellow fever vaccination. TCRdb recomputed calls from the 5' RACE reads with MiXCR, one row per CDR3 protein. The sample has tens of thousands of distinct CDR3 sequences, almost 8% seen once. Points on this clonotype: Antigen unknown.

V lost 4 bases and J lost 1, with 16 bases in between. The CDR3 is made up of 16 amino acids. From germline, CDR1 is MDHEN and CDR2 SYDVKM. Study-wide results and limits: Most clones from primary vaccination were detected again post-booster (about 96% CD4, around 88% CD8). Some clonotypes, a small share, were shared between CD4 and CD8 compartments.

The material was CD8+ T cells sorted from PBMCs, obtained on the day of the yellow fever booster vaccination. V gene TRBV28 combines with J gene TRBJ2-5; the D is unclear. This TCR derives from a young man who received the YFV17D yellow fever vaccine. In DNA form, the CDR3 reads TGTGCCAGCAGTTCCCTCCACGAAAAAGTCCAAGAGACCCAGTACTTC. Translated: CASSSLHEKVQETQYF.